This T cell receptor beta chain was identified during a study of identical twins. The CDR3 is 17 amino acids. Germline CDR1 is LGHDT and CDR2 is YNNKEL (reference sequence). After removal of 0 bases from V and 4 bases from J, the junction contained 10 bases not matched to a gene. In TCRdb, the 5' RACE reads were re-called with MiXCR into one record per CDR3 protein. The sample includes some 730,000 distinct CDR3 sequences, about 20% of them seen just once. This sample also belongs to another study, concerning T cells expressing NK-cell markers.

The sample comprised PBMCs. V usage is TRBV3-1 and J usage is TRBJ2-7; 9 bases line up with TRBD1. This TCR was recovered from a woman between 18 and 29 years old in good health. This CDR3 reads CASSQDQGTGLSYEQYF. Here the CDR3 DNA reads TGTGCCAGCAGCCAAGATCAGGGGACAGGGCTTTCTTACGAGCAGTACTTC.